This entry describes one T cell receptor (beta chain). The source of the sample is a study of blood T cell repertoires in COVID-19. Overall study context: Samples representing acute and convalescent COVID-19 were sourced from the United States, Italy and Spain.

V trimming: 6 bases; J trimming: 8 bases; junction bases outside the gene matches: 9. The CDR3 consists of 15 residues. CDR1 SNHLY and CDR2 FYNNEI come from the germline V gene. Sequencing was performed with immunoSEQ multiplex PCR; in TCRdb, only in-frame clones are kept and a portion is missing. The table records around 250,000 clones, roughly 90% of them present only once. The TCR sequence derives from a man in his sixties with acute or convalescent COVID-19. The V gene is TRBV2, the J gene TRBJ1-4, with 10 bases lining up with TRBD1. The sample was peripheral blood. The CDR3 region has the DNA TGTGCCAGCAGGGTCCCGGGACAGGGGACGGAAAAACTGTTTTTT. Amino acids: CASRVPGQGTEKLFF.